The 30 T cell receptor beta chains reported below all come from one sample, sequenced in a study of Graves' ophthalmopathy and Graves' hyperthyroidism. Using RNA transcripts, the TCR beta CDR3 regions were amplified. A first-round RT-PCR used HTBI primers, followed by a second-round multiplex PCR. Each CDR3 protein gets one entry after TCRdb re-called the multiplex PCR reads with MiXCR. The top ten clones hold 44% of a sample with around 670,000 distinct CDR3 sequences, 35% to 50% of them seen once. Sequencing input: peripheral blood. These receptors all come from an adult man with Graves' ophthalmopathy.

Note on this clonotype: This may come from a read error, since a much larger clone is one base off. The chain recombines TRBV2 with TRBJ1-1, with 8 bases that match TRBD1. J lost 3 bases, V lost 8 bases, and 11 bases had no gene match. The CDR3 sequence is 15 residues long. Germline CDR1 SNHLY, CDR2 FYNNEI. The CDR3 DNA follows: TGTGCCAGCGGTCCCGGGACAGGATTCTACACTGAAGCTTTCTTT. The encoded protein is CASGPGTGFYTEAFF.

This clonotype was observed many times. The J gene is TRBJ1-6, the V gene TRBV6-5, with TRBD1 as a possible D gene (5 bases). V lost 8 bases and J 9 bases, leaving 17 bases between the germline ends. The CDR3 is 14 amino acids. Germline V gene lookup returns CDR1 MNHEY and CDR2 SVGAGI. CDR3 loop: CASGQGGDGSPLHF. The CDR3 DNA reads as TGTGCCAGCGGGCAGGGAGGGGACGGTTCACCCCTCCACTTT.

The rearrangement uses TRBV7-6 and TRBJ2-5; tentative D call: TRBD2 (8 bases). Germline V gene lookup returns CDR1 SGHVS and CDR2 FNYEAQ. V was trimmed by 4 bases and J by 7 bases, leaving 16 bases between them. This CDR3 has 14 amino acids. CDR3 sequence: CASSSGLGGGTQYF. DNA for the CDR3: TGTGCCAGCAGCTCGGGACTAGGGGGCGGGACCCAGTACTTC.

This clonotype appeared a few times. The gene calls are TRBV20-1 and TRBJ1-5; D ambiguous. This CDR3 has 13 amino acids. CDR1 and CDR2 (germline): DFQATT, SNEGSKA (reference sequence). Trimming cost V 0 bases and J 4 bases, with 7 bases left between them. The CDR3 DNA reads TGCAGTGCTAGAGACAAAGGGAATCAGCCCCAGCATTTT. Its translation: CSARDKGNQPQHF.

The chain combines TRBV4-1 with TRBJ1-2, with D tentatively TRBD1 (6 bases). V was cut by 3 bases and J by 0 bases, with 17 bases left in between. The CDR3 has 17 amino acids. Germline assignment: CDR1 MGHRA and CDR2 YSYEKL. The CDR3 coding sequence is TGCGCCAGCAGCCAGGAAGGGGGGACCTCGACTAACTATGGCTACACCTTC. Protein product: CASSQEGGTSTNYGYTF.

V usage is TRBV9 and J usage is TRBJ1-4, with 7 bases fitting TRBD1. Germline CDR1 and CDR2: SGDLS and YYNGEE. This CDR3 is built from 17 residues. Trimming at V came to 0 bases and at J to 2 bases, leaving 7 bases not matched to a gene. The CDR3 DNA is TGTGCCAGCAGCGTAGGACAGGGAAAGGGGACTAATGAAAAACTGTTTTTT. Encoded protein: CASSVGQGKGTNEKLFF.

This clonotype turned up a few times. The chain carries TRBV10-3 and TRBJ1-6; 7 bases are a match to TRBD1. CDR1 is ENHRY and CDR2 is SYGVKD in the germline V gene. The CDR3 extends over 17 amino acids. J was trimmed by 2 bases and V by 0 bases; bases with no gene match: 4. The CDR3 spells CAISESKGATYNSPLHF. In DNA form, the CDR3 reads TGTGCCATCAGTGAGTCGAAGGGGGCTACCTATAATTCACCCCTCCACTTT.

Ten or more counts support this clonotype. The DNA for the CDR3 is TGCAGCGCCGGCGGGATCCAAGAGACCCAGTACTTC. Amino acid sequence: CSAGGIQETQYF. V is TRBV29-1 and J is TRBJ2-5; D is possibly TRBD2 (6 bases). Trimming took 7 bases from V and 1 from J, leaving 10 bases between them. CDR3 length equals 12 residues. Germline V gene sequence: CDR1 SQVTM, CDR2 ANQGSEA.

This chain uses TRBV29-1 with TRBJ2-2, with D possibly called TRBD1 or TRBD2 (6 bases each). This CDR3 is built from 14 residues. Germline lookup yields CDR1 SQVTM and CDR2 ANQGSEA. The V end lost 5 bases, the J end lost 4 bases, and 14 bases lay between the germline ends. The DNA of the CDR3 is TGCAGCGTTATCGGGAGCAGGGGCACCGGGGAGCTGTTTTTT. Protein sequence: CSVIGSRGTGELFF.

At least ten counts were recorded for this clonotype. This chain links TRBV20-1 with TRBJ2-5; no reliable D call. CDR1 DFQATT and CDR2 SNEGSKA come from the germline V gene (reference sequence). This CDR3 region has 11 residues. V was clipped by 2 bases and J by 5 bases, with 6 bases between them. The chain's CDR3 is CSARIGETQYF. The CDR3 coding sequence is TGCAGTGCTAGAATAGGGGAGACCCAGTACTTC.

This clonotype was seen repeatedly, ten times or more. V gene TRBV2 combines with J gene TRBJ2-6; TRBD1 matches at 9 bases. CDR1 is SNHLY and CDR2 is FYNNEI in the germline V gene. The CDR3 has 18 residues. V gave up 6 bases and J gave up 2 bases; unmatched junction bases: 11. The CDR3 DNA is TGTGCCAGCAGGAGAAACAGGGGGCGGATGGCTGGGGCCAACGTCCTGACTTTC. As protein: CASRRNRGRMAGANVLTF.

In this sample, this clonotype turned up a few times. This chain connects TRBV9 to TRBJ1-1; D gene unclear. The CDR3 covers 12 residues. Trimming shortened V by 4 bases and J by 14 bases, and 18 bases separated the two germline ends. Germline assignment: CDR1 SGDLS and CDR2 YYNGEE. The CDR3 sequence: CASSPRPVKRFF. CDR3 nucleotide sequence: TGTGCCAGCAGCCCCAGGCCCGTGAAGAGGTTCTTT.

About this clonotype itself: A much more abundant neighbour one base away suggests this may be a read error. The V and J genes are TRBV29-1 and TRBJ1-2; possibly TRBD1 for D (5 bases). Deletions cut 4 bases from V and 0 bases from J, with 15 bases between. This CDR3 has 15 amino acids. Germline V lookup: CDR1 SQVTM, CDR2 ANQGSEA. The CDR3: CSVGGPRGANYGYTF. The CDR3 DNA reads as TGCAGCGTTGGGGGACCTAGGGGAGCTAACTATGGCTACACCTTC.

The genes are TRBV19 and TRBJ2-7; 7 nucleotides align to TRBD1. CDR1 LNHDA and CDR2 SQIVND come from the germline V gene (reference sequence). This CDR3 is built from 14 residues. V was pared by 9 bases and J by 3 bases, with 11 bases of the junction left unmatched. Here the CDR3 DNA reads TGTGCCAGCAGTTCCGGGGACAGATACTACGAGCAGTACTTC. It encodes CASSSGDRYYEQYF.

CDR3 residues: CASMPRGAAYEQYF. CDR3 sequence (DNA): TGTGCCAGCATGCCGCGGGGAGCAGCCTACGAGCAGTACTTC. The V and J genes are TRBV25-1 and TRBJ2-7, with D perhaps matching TRBD2 (6 bases). The CDR3 runs to 14 residues. V lost 7 bases, J lost 2 bases, and 15 bases lay in between. The germline V gene encodes CDR1 MGHDK and CDR2 SYGVNS.

This clonotype showed up just a few times. V is TRBV19 and J is TRBJ2-7, with 7 bases that match TRBD1. The CDR3 length is 16 residues. V shed 5 bases, J shed 0 bases, and the junction held 10 bases outside the gene matches. Per the germline V gene, CDR1 is LNHDA and CDR2 is SQIVND (reference sequence). The CDR3 DNA reads as TGTGCCAGTAGTCCCGGGACAGTTATTAGCTCCTACGAGCAGTACTTC. It specifies CASSPGTVISSYEQYF.

In its sample, this clonotype was seen a few times. The chain employs TRBV6-5 and TRBJ1-1; D is ambiguous. The CDR3 is 12 amino acids. V was clipped by 8 bases and J by 6 bases, with 13 bases between them. Germline values: CDR1 MNHEY, CDR2 SVGAGI. The CDR3 loop is CASETEGPEAFF. The CDR3 DNA follows: TGTGCCAGCGAAACTGAGGGCCCTGAAGCTTTCTTT.

This clonotype has ten or more counts. The chain carries TRBV12-3 or TRBV12-4 and TRBJ1-2; D gene unclear. The length of the CDR3 is 13 residues. V shed 0 bases and J shed 10 bases, with 12 bases lying between them. The CDR3 is CASSLASLADYTF. The CDR3 DNA reads as TGTGCCAGCAGTTTAGCGAGCCTTGCCGACTACACCTTC.

This clonotype was observed a few times. The CDR3 region is CASSPDLGLRTEAFF. The CDR3 nucleotides read TGTGCCAGCAGCCCTGACCTTGGGCTGAGGACTGAAGCTTTCTTT. The chain carries TRBV9 and TRBJ1-1; D gene ambiguous. Trimming removed 4 bases at V and 5 bases at J, with 18 bases between. The germline CDR1 and CDR2 sequences are SGDLS and YYNGEE. The length of the CDR3 is 15 residues.

To note about this clonotype: A much larger clone differs by one base, so this may be a read error. The chain joins TRBV20-1 to TRBJ2-7; D remains unclear. Germline values: CDR1 DFQATT, CDR2 SNEGSKA (reference sequence). The CDR3 spans 11 residues. CDR3 sequence: CNASPSVEQYF. CDR3 coding DNA: TGCAATGCTTCCCCTTCCGTCGAGCAGTACTTC.

The CDR3 DNA reads TGTGCCAGCAGCCATCGATCAGGGGGAGGCTATGGCTACACCTTC. It codes for CASSHRSGGGYGYTF. The chain has TRBV7-9 and TRBJ1-2; 7 bases agree with TRBD1. From germline, CDR1 is SEHNR and CDR2 FQNEAQ (reference sequence). There are 15 residues in the CDR3. After removal of 5 bases from V and 4 bases from J, the junction contained 10 bases not matched to a gene.

This clonotype occurred a few times. The chain couples TRBV10-3 to TRBJ2-2; 11 bases match TRBD2. The CDR3 sequence is 15 residues long. J lost 0 bases, V lost 11 bases, and 5 bases had no gene match. Germline CDR1 reads ENHRY; CDR2 reads SYGVKD. CDR3 protein: CALGTSGTNTGELFF. CDR3 coding DNA: TGTGCCCTGGGGACTAGCGGAACGAACACCGGGGAGCTGTTTTTT.

The chain couples TRBV7-9 to TRBJ1-1, with D unclear. Between the trimmed V and J ends, which lost 2 bases and 5 bases, there was a span of 9 bases. The CDR3 runs to 13 residues. Germline CDR1 SEHNR, CDR2 FQNEAQ (reference sequence). The CDR3 sequence is CASSLIAGTEAFF. As DNA, the CDR3 is TGTGCCAGCAGCTTAATAGCCGGGACTGAAGCTTTCTTT.

CDR3 bases: TGTGCCAGCAGCGAACCCCCACAGGGGGCAAATGAGCAGTTCTTC. Amino acids: CASSEPPQGANEQFF. V and J are TRBV11-2 and TRBJ2-1; 9 bases are a match to TRBD1. The CDR3 sequence is 15 residues long. V lost 5 bases to trimming and J lost 7 bases; unmatched junction nucleotides: 9. CDR1 SGHAT and CDR2 FQNNGV come from the germline V gene. Together with reference TRBV11-2 and TRBJ2-1, the CDR3 gives the full variable domain: EAGVAQSPRYKIIEKRQSVAFWCNPISGHATLYWYQQILGQGPKLLIQFQNNGVVDDSQLPKDRFSAERLKGVDSTLKIQPAKLEDSAVYLCASSEPPQGANEQFFGPGTRLTVL.

As for this clonotype: A junction end diverges from the germline sequence, so it may reflect a read error. The V and J genes are TRBV10-3 and TRBJ1-1, with a possible D match to TRBD1 (6 bases). Germline V gene data show CDR1 as ENHRY and CDR2 as SYGVKD. The CDR3 consists of 16 residues. CDR3 sequence reads: CASSYYRTAMNTEAFF. CDR3 DNA: TGTGCCAGCAGTTACTACAGGACAGCCATGAACACTGAAGCTTTCTTT.

CDR3 loop: CAITGEGNTIYF. In DNA, the CDR3 is TGTGCCATCACAGGAGAGGGAAACACCATATATTTT. V and J are TRBV10-3 and TRBJ1-3; D gene uncertain. The CDR3 runs to 12 residues. The germline gives CDR1 ENHRY, CDR2 SYGVKD. V dropped 7 bases and J dropped 4 bases, with 8 bases sitting between them.

Note on this clonotype: An end of the junction differs from the germline gene, which may be a read error. This chain links TRBV7-8 with TRBJ2-6; a weak D match, TRBD2 (6 bases). Germline-derived CDR1 and CDR2 are SGHVS and FQNEAQ. CDR3 length equals 14 residues. The CDR3 reads CASSYQAGMNTEAF. Written as DNA, the CDR3 is TGTGCCAGCAGCTACCAGGCGGGGATGAACACTGAAGCTTTC.

In this sample, this clonotype turned up many times. The chain recombines TRBV11-2 with TRBJ1-2; D perhaps matches TRBD1 (5 bases). The CDR3 totals 13 residues. V was shortened by 3 bases and J by 8 bases, with 13 bases between the two germline ends. The germline CDR1 and CDR2 sequences are SGHAT and FQNNGV. CDR3 bases: TGTGCCAGCAGCTTGTCAGGGAAGGGCGGCTACACCTTC. Translation gives CASSLSGKGGYTF.

This sequence joins TRBV12-3 or TRBV12-4 and TRBJ2-7, with 13 positions matching TRBD2. Germline trimming cut 3 bases from V and 6 bases from J; bases unmatched to any gene: 5. This CDR3 contains 15 residues. In DNA, the CDR3 is TGTGCCAGCAGTTTCAGGACTAGCGGGAGTCGCGAGCAGTACTTC. Encoded protein: CASSFRTSGSREQYF.

To note about this clonotype: The junction and the germline gene differ at one end; a read error may be behind it. The V call is TRBV7-9, the J call TRBJ1-4; D remains ambiguous. Germline CDR1 SEHNR, CDR2 FQNEAQ (reference sequence). CDR3 length: 15 amino acids. The CDR3 nucleotides are TGCGCCAGCAGCTCCTGGACGGGAACTAATGAAAAACTGTTTTTT. Its protein product is CASSSWTGTNEKLFF. Based on the CDR3 plus reference TRBV7-9 and TRBJ1-4, the full variable domain is DTGVSQNPRHKITKRGQNVTFRCDPISEHNRLYWYRQTLGQGPEFLTYFQNEAQLEKSRLLSDRFSAERPKGSFSTLEIQRTEQGDSAMYLCASSSWTGTNEKLFFGSGTQLSVL.